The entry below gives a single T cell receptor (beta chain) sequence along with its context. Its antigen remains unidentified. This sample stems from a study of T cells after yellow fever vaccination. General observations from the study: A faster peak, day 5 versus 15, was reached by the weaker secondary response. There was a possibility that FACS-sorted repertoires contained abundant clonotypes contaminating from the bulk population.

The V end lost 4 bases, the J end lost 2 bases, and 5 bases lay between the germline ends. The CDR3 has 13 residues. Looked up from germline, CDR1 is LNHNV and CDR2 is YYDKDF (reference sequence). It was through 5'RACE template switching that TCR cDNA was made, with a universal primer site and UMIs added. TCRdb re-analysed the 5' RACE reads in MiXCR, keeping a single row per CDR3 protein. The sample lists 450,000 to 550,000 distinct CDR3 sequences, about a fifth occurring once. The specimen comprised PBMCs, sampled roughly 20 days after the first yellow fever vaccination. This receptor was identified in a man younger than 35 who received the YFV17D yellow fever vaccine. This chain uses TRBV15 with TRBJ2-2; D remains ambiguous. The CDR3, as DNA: TGTGCCACCAGCACACCTAACACCGGGGAGCTGTTTTTT. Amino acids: CATSTPNTGELFF.